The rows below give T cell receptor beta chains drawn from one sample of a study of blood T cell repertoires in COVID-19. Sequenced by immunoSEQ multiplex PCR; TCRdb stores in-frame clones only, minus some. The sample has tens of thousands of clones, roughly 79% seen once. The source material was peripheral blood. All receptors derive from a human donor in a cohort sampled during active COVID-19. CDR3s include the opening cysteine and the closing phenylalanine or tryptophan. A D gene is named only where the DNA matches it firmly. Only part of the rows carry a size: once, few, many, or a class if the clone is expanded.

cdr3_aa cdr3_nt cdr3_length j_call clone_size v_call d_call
CAIGRQSSGNTIYF TGTGCCATCGGTCGACAGAGCTCTGGAAACACCATATATTTT 14 TRBJ1-3 . TRBV10-3 .
CASSEGQDTEAFF TGTGCCAGCTCAGAGGGACAGGACACTGAAGCTTTCTTT 13 TRBJ1-1 . TRBV18 TRBD1
CASRDRSHEQYF TGTGCCAGCAGAGACAGGAGTCACGAGCAGTACTTC 12 TRBJ2-7 . TRBV27 .
CASSPSSGWDEQYF TGTGCCAGCAGTCCCTCCTCCGGGTGGGACGAGCAGTACTTC 14 TRBJ2-7 medium-sized TRBV27 .
CSVGRTSDEQYF TGCAGCGTCGGACGGACTTCCGACGAGCAGTACTTC 12 TRBJ2-7 . TRBV29-1 .
CASSPDRDSKETQYF TGTGCCAGCAGTCCGGACCGGGACAGTAAAGAGACCCAGTACTTC 15 TRBJ2-5 . TRBV27 TRBD1
CASSRLAGGQETQYF TGTGCCAGCAGTCGACTAGCGGGAGGCCAAGAGACCCAGTACTTC 15 TRBJ2-5 few TRBV6-5 TRBD2
CASSLAFSRSSYEQYF TGTGCCAGCAGCTTAGCGTTTTCCAGGTCTTCCTACGAGCAGTACTTC 16 TRBJ2-7 . TRBV7-8 .
CASSYVKTGGVPLYGYTF TGTGCCAGCAGTTACGTAAAGACAGGGGGTGTCCCTCTCTATGGCTACACCTTC 18 TRBJ1-2 . TRBV6-2/TRBV6-3 TRBD1
CATSDLSQGDETQYF TGTGCCACCAGTGATTTATCACAGGGGGATGAGACCCAGTACTTC 15 TRBJ2-5 . TRBV24-1 TRBD1
CASSTGGLAVNTDTQYF TGTGCCAGCAGCACGGGGGGACTAGCGGTTAACACAGATACGCAGTATTTT 17 TRBJ2-3 . TRBV11-3 TRBD2
CASSSRLGPIDTQYF TGTGCCAGCAGCTCTCGTCTGGGCCCTATAGATACGCAGTATTTT 15 TRBJ2-3 . TRBV11-2 .
CASSFFGGYGYTF TGTGCCAGCAGCTTCTTCGGGGGGTATGGCTACACCTTC 13 TRBJ1-2 . TRBV7-2 .
CASSLSRNEQFF TGTGCCAGCAGTTTAAGCAGGAATGAGCAGTTCTTC 12 TRBJ2-1 . TRBV12-3/TRBV12-4 .
CASSARALRANVLTF TGTGCCAGCAGTGCCAGGGCTTTGAGGGCCAACGTCCTGACTTTC 15 TRBJ2-6 . TRBV2 .
CAWSVYPANSGNTIYF TGTGCCTGGAGTGTCTATCCAGCGAACTCTGGAAACACCATATATTTT 16 TRBJ1-3 . TRBV30 .
CATSDFAPQGASEAFF TGTGCCACCAGTGATTTCGCCCCCCAGGGGGCCTCTGAAGCTTTCTTT 16 TRBJ1-1 . TRBV24-1 TRBD1
CASTPSARQGGDEQYF TGTGCCAGCACTCCATCGGCTCGACAGGGAGGCGACGAGCAGTACTTC 16 TRBJ2-7 . TRBV4-2 .
CASSLAWTGLEQYF TGTGCCAGCAGCTTAGCCTGGACAGGGCTCGAGCAGTACTTC 14 TRBJ2-7 . TRBV11-2 TRBD1
CASSGQSSYEQYF TGTGCCAGTAGCGGACAGAGCTCCTACGAGCAGTACTTC 13 TRBJ2-7 . TRBV19 .
CASKAGTGLRGYTF TGCGCCAGCAAGGCGGGGACAGGGCTTCGTGGCTACACCTTC 14 TRBJ1-2 . TRBV5-1 TRBD1
CASSSLLLGTGVFEQYF TGTGCCAGCAGTTCCCTTCTCCTCGGGACAGGGGTCTTCGAGCAGTACTTC 17 TRBJ2-7 . TRBV27 TRBD1
CASTGSSYEQYF TGTGCCAGCACAGGTAGCTCCTACGAGCAGTACTTC 12 TRBJ2-7 . TRBV6-5 .
CASSPGLGDTQYF TGTGCCAGCAGTCCGGGACTTGGGGATACGCAGTATTTT 13 TRBJ2-3 few TRBV7-3 .
CASSQGRARSYGYTF TGCGCCAGCAGCCAAGGGAGGGCCCGGTCCTATGGCTACACCTTC 15 TRBJ1-2 . TRBV4-3 .
CASSQKLRVRTAGQYF TGTGCCAGCAGCCAGAAGTTGAGGGTACGGACGGCTGGGCAGTACTTC 16 TRBJ2-7 . TRBV7-2 .
CASSISRREKLFF TGTGCCAGTAGTATCTCTCGGAGAGAAAAACTGTTTTTT 13 TRBJ1-4 . TRBV19 .
CASTGLAGPSGLYEQYF TGTGCCAGCACGGGACTAGCAGGCCCCAGCGGCCTGTACGAGCAGTACTTC 17 TRBJ2-7 . TRBV2 TRBD2
CASSSSYEQYF TGCGCCAGCAGCTCTTCCTACGAGCAGTACTTC 11 TRBJ2-7 . TRBV5-1 .
CATIRAREGYEQYF TGCGCCACGATCAGGGCTAGGGAGGGCTACGAGCAGTACTTC 14 TRBJ2-7 . TRBV10-2 TRBD2
CASSLKWDSYEQYF TGTGCCAGCAGCTTAAAGTGGGACAGCTACGAGCAGTACTTC 14 TRBJ2-7 . TRBV11-2 TRBD1
CASSIPPQAGTEAFF TGTGCCAGTAGTATCCCGCCCCAAGCGGGCACTGAAGCTTTCTTT 15 TRBJ1-1 . TRBV19 .
CASRPYTGTDYEQYF TGCGCCAGCAGACCCTATACCGGGACAGACTACGAGCAGTACTTC 15 TRBJ2-7 once TRBV5-1 TRBD1
CASSPMDRNGNTEAFF TGTGCCAGCAGTCCAATGGACAGAAACGGCAACACTGAAGCTTTCTTT 16 TRBJ1-1 . TRBV6-4 .
CATSRDLAVTYEQYF TGTGCCACCAGCAGAGATCTAGCGGTAACCTACGAGCAGTACTTC 15 TRBJ2-7 once TRBV15 TRBD2
CAWSSSRTGKNSPLHF TGTGCCTGGAGTTCCTCCCGGACAGGGAAAAATTCACCCCTCCACTTT 16 TRBJ1-6 . TRBV30 TRBD1
CASSLGQGPWEQYF TGTGCCAGCAGTTTGGGACAGGGGCCGTGGGAGCAGTACTTC 14 TRBJ2-7 few TRBV9 TRBD1
CATVTGRGNTEAFF TGTGCCACCGTTACAGGCCGAGGGAACACTGAAGCTTTCTTT 14 TRBJ1-1 . TRBV24-1 .
CASSSSTGGGYEQYF TGCGCCAGCAGCTCATCGACAGGGGGTGGGTACGAGCAGTACTTC 15 TRBJ2-7 . TRBV5-1 TRBD1
CATSGGEDNEQFF TGTGCCACGAGCGGGGGGGAAGACAATGAGCAGTTCTTC 13 TRBJ2-1 . TRBV12-3/TRBV12-4 TRBD2
CASSQRTGGTQETQYF TGTGCCAGCAGCCAACGAACGGGCGGGACGCAAGAGACCCAGTACTTC 16 TRBJ2-5 . TRBV4-2 .
CASSVKVQGNEKLFF TGTGCCAGCAGCGTCAAAGTACAGGGGAATGAAAAACTGTTTTTT 15 TRBJ1-4 . TRBV2 TRBD1
CASSIDRGDRREQYF TGTGCCAGTAGTATAGATCGCGGGGATCGACGCGAGCAGTACTTC 15 TRBJ2-7 . TRBV19 .
CASSSGGGFGQPQHF TGTGCCAGCAGCTCAGGGGGCGGTTTCGGTCAGCCCCAGCATTTT 15 TRBJ1-5 few TRBV7-2 TRBD1
CASSNRTSSTNEKLFF TGTGCCAGCAGCAACAGGACCTCGTCCACTAATGAAAAACTGTTTTTT 16 TRBJ1-4 . TRBV3-1/TRBV3-2 .